This T cell receptor (beta chain) stems from a study of blood T cell repertoires in COVID-19. As for the study in general: Spain, Italy and the United States supplied samples that represented acute and convalescent COVID-19.

Sequenced by immunoSEQ multiplex PCR; TCRdb stores in-frame clones only, minus some. The sample carries about 110,000 clones, 71% recorded once. The CDR3 is 15 amino acids. CDR1 is SGHAT, CDR2 FQNNGV, per germline. V shed 3 bases and J 6 bases; nucleotides not matched to a gene: 5. This chain joins TRBV11-2 and TRBJ2-3, with 11 bases that match TRBD2. Sequencing used peripheral blood. The receptor's source is a human donor with acute or convalescent COVID-19. The donor label of this sample is uncertain. CDR3 DNA: TGTGCCAGCAGCTTTGTAGCGGGGGGGCTGGATACGCAGTATTTT. Its protein is CASSFVAGGLDTQYF.